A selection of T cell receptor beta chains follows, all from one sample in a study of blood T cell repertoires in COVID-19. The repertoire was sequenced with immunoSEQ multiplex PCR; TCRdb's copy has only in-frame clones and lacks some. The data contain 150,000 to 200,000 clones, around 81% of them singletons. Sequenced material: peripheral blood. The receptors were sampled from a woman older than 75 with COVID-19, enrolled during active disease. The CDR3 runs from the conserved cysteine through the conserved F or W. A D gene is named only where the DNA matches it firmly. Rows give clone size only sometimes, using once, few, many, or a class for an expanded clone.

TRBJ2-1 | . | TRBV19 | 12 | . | TGTGCCAGTAGCATAGAGGGGAGTGAGCAGTTCTTC | CASSIEGSEQFF
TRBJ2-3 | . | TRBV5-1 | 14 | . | TGCGCCAGCAGGGAGGGCCCACCGACAGATACGCAGTATTTT | CASREGPPTDTQYF
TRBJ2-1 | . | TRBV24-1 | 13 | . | TGTGCCACCAGTGATTCAACTAGCAATGAGCAGTTCTTC | CATSDSTSNEQFF
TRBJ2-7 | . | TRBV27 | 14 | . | TGTGCCAGCAGTTTGTCAGGGTTCTCCTACGAGCAGTACTTC | CASSLSGFSYEQYF
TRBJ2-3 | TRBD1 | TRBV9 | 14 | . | TGTGCCAGCAGCCCAGGGACAGGGTTTGATACGCAGTATTTT | CASSPGTGFDTQYF
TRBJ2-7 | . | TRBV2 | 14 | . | TGTGCCAGCAGTGAAGCGACTAGACTCCACGAGCAGTACTTC | CASSEATRLHEQYF
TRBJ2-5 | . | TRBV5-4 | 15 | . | TGTGCCAGCAGCTTGGTGGGGCTCATCCAAGAGACCCAGTACTTC | CASSLVGLIQETQYF
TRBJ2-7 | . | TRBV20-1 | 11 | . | TGCAGTGCTAGTCGTGCCTACGAGCAGTACTTC | CSASRAYEQYF
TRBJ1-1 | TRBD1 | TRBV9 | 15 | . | TGTGCCAGCACCCGAAGGGACAGGATGAACACTGAAGCTTTCTTT | CASTRRDRMNTEAFF
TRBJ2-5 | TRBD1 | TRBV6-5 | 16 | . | TGTGCCAGCAGTTACGGGACAGCTCTAGACGAAGAGACCCAGTACTTC | CASSYGTALDEETQYF
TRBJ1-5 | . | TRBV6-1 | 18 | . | TGTGCCAGCAGTGAAATAGGGGCAGGGGTTGGCGTCAATCAGCCCCAGCATTTT | CASSEIGAGVGVNQPQHF
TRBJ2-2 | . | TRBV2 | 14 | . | TGTGCCAGCAGTAAAGACAGGAACACCGGGGAGCTGTTTTTT | CASSKDRNTGELFF
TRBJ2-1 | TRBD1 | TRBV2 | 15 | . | TGTGCCAGCAGTGAATTCCCCACAGGGGAGAATGAGCAGTTCTTC | CASSEFPTGENEQFF
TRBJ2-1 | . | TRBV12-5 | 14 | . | TGTGCTAGTGGTTTGGTTCCCGTACCGGAGGAGCAGTTCTTC | CASGLVPVPEEQFF
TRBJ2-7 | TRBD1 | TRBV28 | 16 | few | TGTGCCAGCAGTACCAGACAGGGGGCCATCGTCTACGAGCAGTACTTC | CASSTRQGAIVYEQYF
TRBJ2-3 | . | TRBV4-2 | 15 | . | TGTGCCAGCAGCCAACAAAGGGGCCCCACAGATACGCAGTATTTT | CASSQQRGPTDTQYF
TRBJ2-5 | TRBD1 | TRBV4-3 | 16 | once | TGCGCCAGCAGCCAAACAAGGAACAGGGGCGGCGAGACCCAGTACTTC | CASSQTRNRGGETQYF
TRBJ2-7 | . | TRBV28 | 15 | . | TGTGCCAGCAGGACCGGGACAACTATCCCCTACGAGCAGTACTTC | CASRTGTTIPYEQYF
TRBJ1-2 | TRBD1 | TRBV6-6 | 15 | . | TGTGCCAGCAGTTGGGGACAGAAAGCTAACTATGGCTACACCTTC | CASSWGQKANYGYTF
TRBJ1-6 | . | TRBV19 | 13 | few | TGTGCCAGTAGTGCCGGACTAGAGGGGCCCCTCCACTTT | CASSAGLEGPLHF
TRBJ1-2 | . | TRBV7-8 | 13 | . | TGTGCCAGCAGCTTTCCGGGAAACGGAGGCTACACCTTC | CASSFPGNGGYTF
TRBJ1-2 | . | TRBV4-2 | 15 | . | TGTGCCAGCAGCCAAGAGCCCGGGAAGCGGTATGGCTACACCTTC | CASSQEPGKRYGYTF
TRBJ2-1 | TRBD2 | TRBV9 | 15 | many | TGTGCCAGCAGCGTAGAGGGGACTAGTAGGAGTGAGCAGTTCTTC | CASSVEGTSRSEQFF
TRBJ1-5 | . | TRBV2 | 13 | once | TGTGCCAGCGGCCCCGGGGGGCTTCAGCCCCAGCATTTT | CASGPGGLQPQHF
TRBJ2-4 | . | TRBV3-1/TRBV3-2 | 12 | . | TGTGCCAGCAGCCGAGAGGGCAACATTCAGTACTTC | CASSREGNIQYF
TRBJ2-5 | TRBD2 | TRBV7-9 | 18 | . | TGTGCCAGCAGCTTAGTTTCGAGCGGGGGGCTCCACCAAGAGACCCAGTACTTC | CASSLVSSGGLHQETQYF
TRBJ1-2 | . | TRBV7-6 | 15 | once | TGTGCCAGCAGCTTATATACCGGGGATAACTATGGCTACACCTTC | CASSLYTGDNYGYTF
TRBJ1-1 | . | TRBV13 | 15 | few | TGTGCCAGCAGCGACCACACAGGTTCCAACACTGAAGCTTTCTTT | CASSDHTGSNTEAFF
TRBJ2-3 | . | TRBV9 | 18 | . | TGTGCCAGCAGCGTAGGATTGGGACTTCCACAACACACAGATACGCAGTATTTT | CASSVGLGLPQHTDTQYF
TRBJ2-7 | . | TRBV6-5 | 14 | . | TGTGCCAGCAGTTACGGTCGGGACTTCTACGAGCAGTACTTC | CASSYGRDFYEQYF
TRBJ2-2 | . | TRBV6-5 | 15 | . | TGTGCCAGCAGTTACTCGAACATCCACACCGGGGAGCTGTTTTTT | CASSYSNIHTGELFF
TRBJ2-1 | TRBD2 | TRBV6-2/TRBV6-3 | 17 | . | TGTGCCAGCAGTTACGGACTAGCGGGGGGACGCTACAATGAGCAGTTCTTC | CASSYGLAGGRYNEQFF
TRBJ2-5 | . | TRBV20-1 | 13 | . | TGCAGTGCTAGTGACGCAGGGGAGGGGACCCAGTACTTC | CSASDAGEGTQYF
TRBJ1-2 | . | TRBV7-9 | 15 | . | TGTGCCAGCAGCTCACGGGGGGGCGAGACCTATGGCTACACCTTC | CASSSRGGETYGYTF
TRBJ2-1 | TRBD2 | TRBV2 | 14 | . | TGTGCCGGGACTAGCGGGGATAGTTACAATGAGCAGTTCTTC | CAGTSGDSYNEQFF
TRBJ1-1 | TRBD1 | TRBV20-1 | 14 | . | TGCAGTGCTAGTAAGGTGGCAGGGGGAATAGGAGCTTTCTTT | CSASKVAGGIGAFF
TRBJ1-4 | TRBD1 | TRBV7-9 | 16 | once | TGTGCCAGCAGCTGGGGACAGGGGGCTACTAATGAAAAACTGTTTTTT | CASSWGQGATNEKLFF
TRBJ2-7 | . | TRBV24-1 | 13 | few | TGTGCCACCGAGTCTAAGTTCTCCTACGAGCAGTACTTC | CATESKFSYEQYF
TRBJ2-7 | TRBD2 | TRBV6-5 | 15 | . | TGTGCCAGCAGGACCGGGACTACCAACTCCTACGAGCAGTACTTC | CASRTGTTNSYEQYF
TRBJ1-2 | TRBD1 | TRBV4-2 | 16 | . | TGTGCCAGCAGCCAAATAGGCAGGACAGGGCGCTATGGCTACACCTTC | CASSQIGRTGRYGYTF
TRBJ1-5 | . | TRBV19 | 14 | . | TGTGCCAGTAGTAGTCCGAGGGTTTGGGAGCCCCAGCATTTT | CASSSPRVWEPQHF
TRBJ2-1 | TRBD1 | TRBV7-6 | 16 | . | TGTGCCAGCAACGCCATGGGACAGGGACCCTACAATGAGCAGTTCTTC | CASNAMGQGPYNEQFF
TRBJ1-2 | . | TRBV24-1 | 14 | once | TGTGCCACCAGTGACCCCACAGGGCCATATGGCTACACCTTC | CATSDPTGPYGYTF
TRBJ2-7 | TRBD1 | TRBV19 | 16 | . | TGTGCCAGTAGTGCTGTCTCGACAGGGGGCCTGTACGAGCAGTACTTC | CASSAVSTGGLYEQYF
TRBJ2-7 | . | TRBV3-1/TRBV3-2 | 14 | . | TGTGCCAGCAGCCAACAGCCAGGAACCTACGAGCAGTACTTC | CASSQQPGTYEQYF
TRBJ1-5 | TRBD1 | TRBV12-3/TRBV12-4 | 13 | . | TGTGCCAGCAGCTCAGACAGGGGTCAGCCCCAGCATTTT | CASSSDRGQPQHF
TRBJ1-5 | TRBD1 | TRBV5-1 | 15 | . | TGCGCCAGCAGCCTCGGACAGGGAAGCCCTCAGCCCCAGCATTTT | CASSLGQGSPQPQHF
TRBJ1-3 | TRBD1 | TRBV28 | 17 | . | TGTGCCAGCAGTTCCCCGGGACAGGTCCGAGATGGAAACACCATATATTTT | CASSSPGQVRDGNTIYF
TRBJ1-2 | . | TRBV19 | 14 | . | TGTGCCAGTAGTAATGACACCTATCACTATGGCTACACCTTC | CASSNDTYHYGYTF